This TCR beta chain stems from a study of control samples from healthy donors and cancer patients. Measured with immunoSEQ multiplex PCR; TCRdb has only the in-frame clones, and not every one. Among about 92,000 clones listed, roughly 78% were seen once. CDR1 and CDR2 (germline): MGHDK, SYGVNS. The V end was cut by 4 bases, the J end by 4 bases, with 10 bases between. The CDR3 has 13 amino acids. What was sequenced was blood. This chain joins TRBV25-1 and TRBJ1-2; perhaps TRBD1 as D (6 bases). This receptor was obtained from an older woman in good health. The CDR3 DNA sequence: TGTGCCAGCAGTGGTGGACAGACCTATGGCTACACCTTC. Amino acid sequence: CASSGGQTYGYTF.